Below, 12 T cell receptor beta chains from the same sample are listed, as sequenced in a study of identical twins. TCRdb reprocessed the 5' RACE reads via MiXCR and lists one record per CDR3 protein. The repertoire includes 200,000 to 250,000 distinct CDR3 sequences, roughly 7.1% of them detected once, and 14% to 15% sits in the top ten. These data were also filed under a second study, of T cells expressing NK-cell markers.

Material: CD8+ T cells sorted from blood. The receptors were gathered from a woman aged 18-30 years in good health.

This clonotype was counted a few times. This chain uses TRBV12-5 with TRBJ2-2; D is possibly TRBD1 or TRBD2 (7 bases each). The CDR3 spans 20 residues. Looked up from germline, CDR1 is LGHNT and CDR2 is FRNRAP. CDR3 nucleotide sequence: TGTGCCACCAGCCAAGATAGACGGGGAGGGGGCGTCTTCCGGTCCGGGGAGCTGTTTTTT. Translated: CATSQDRRGGGVFRSGELFF.

CDR3 residues: CASSAWDRPRARTGNTIYF. The CDR3 DNA follows: TGTGCCAGCAGCGCGTGGGACAGACCAAGAGCTAGGACTGGAAACACCATATATTTT. This rearrangement joins TRBV11-1 to TRBJ1-3; 7 bases agree with TRBD1. Germline V gene lookup returns CDR1 SGHAT and CDR2 FQDESV (reference sequence). The CDR3 extends over 19 amino acids. V gave up 5 bases and J gave up 2 bases; unmatched junction bases: 18. The whole variable domain, filled in from reference TRBV11-1 and TRBJ1-3, reads EAEVAQSPRYKITEKSQAVAFWCDPISGHATLYWYRQILGQGPELLVQFQDESVVDDSQLPKDRFSAERLKGVDSTLKIQPAELGDSAMYLCASSAWDRPRARTGNTIYFGEGSWLTVV.

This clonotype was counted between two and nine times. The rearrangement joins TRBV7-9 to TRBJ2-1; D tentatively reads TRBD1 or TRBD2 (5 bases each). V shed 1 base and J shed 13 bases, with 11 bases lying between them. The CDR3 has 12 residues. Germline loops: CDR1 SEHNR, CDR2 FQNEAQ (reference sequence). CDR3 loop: CASSLVFGDQFF. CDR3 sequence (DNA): TGTGCCAGCAGCTTAGTGTTTGGGGACCAGTTCTTC.

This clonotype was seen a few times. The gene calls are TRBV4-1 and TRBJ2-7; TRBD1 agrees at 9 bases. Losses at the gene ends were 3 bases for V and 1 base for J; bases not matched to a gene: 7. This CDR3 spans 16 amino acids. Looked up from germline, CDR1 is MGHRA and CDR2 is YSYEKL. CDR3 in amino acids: CASSHAPGQGSYEQYF. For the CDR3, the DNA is TGCGCCAGCAGCCATGCCCCGGGACAGGGATCCTACGAGCAGTACTTC.

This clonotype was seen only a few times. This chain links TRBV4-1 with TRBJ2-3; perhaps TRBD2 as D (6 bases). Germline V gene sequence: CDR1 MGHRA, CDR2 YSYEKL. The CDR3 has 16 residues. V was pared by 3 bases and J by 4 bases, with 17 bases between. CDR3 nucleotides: TGCGCCAGCAGCCAGCAGGGCGGGATAATCTCAGATACGCAGTATTTT. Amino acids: CASSQQGGIISDTQYF.

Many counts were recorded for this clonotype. The CDR3 sequence is CASSLAQGETEAFF. CDR3 in DNA: TGTGCCAGCAGTTTAGCACAGGGAGAAACTGAAGCTTTCTTT. This chain uses TRBV12-3 or TRBV12-4 with TRBJ1-1, with D possibly matching TRBD1 (6 bases). The CDR3 loop spans 14 amino acids. Deletions cut 0 bases from V and 5 bases from J, with 10 bases between.

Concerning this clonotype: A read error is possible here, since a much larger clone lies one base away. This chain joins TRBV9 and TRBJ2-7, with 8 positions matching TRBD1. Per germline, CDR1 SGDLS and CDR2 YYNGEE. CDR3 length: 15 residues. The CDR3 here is CVSSVGGQGTFEQYF. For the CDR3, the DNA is TGTGTCAGCAGCGTAGGAGGACAGGGAACGTTCGAGCAGTACTTC.

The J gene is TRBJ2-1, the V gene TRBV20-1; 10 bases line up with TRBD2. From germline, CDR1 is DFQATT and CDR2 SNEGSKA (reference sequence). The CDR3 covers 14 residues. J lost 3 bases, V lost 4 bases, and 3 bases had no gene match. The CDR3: CSATTSGIYNEQFF. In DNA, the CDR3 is TGCAGTGCTACAACTAGCGGGATCTACAATGAGCAGTTCTTC.

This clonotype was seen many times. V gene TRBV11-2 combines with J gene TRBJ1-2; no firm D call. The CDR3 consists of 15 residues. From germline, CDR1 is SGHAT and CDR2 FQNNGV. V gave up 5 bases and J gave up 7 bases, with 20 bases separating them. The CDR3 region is CASSLRSPGFGGYTF. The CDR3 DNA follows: TGTGCCAGCAGCCTTCGGAGCCCTGGGTTCGGTGGCTACACCTTC.

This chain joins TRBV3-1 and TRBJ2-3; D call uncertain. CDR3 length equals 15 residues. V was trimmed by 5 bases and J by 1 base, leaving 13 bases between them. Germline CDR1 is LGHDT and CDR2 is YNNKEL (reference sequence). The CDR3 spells CASSRPGDGTDTQYF. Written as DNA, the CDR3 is TGTGCCAGCAGCAGACCGGGCGACGGCACAGATACGCAGTATTTT.

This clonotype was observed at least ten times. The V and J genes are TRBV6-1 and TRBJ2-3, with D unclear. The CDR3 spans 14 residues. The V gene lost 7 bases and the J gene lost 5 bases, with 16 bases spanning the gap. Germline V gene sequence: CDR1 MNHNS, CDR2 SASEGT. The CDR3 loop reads CASKDKPDRDTQYF. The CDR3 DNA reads TGTGCCAGCAAAGATAAGCCAGATCGAGATACGCAGTATTTT.

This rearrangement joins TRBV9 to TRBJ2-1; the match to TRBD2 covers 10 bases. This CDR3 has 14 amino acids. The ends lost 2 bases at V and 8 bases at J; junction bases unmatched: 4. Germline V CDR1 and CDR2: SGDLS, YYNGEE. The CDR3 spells CASSVGTSAYEQFF. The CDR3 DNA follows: TGTGCCAGCAGCGTCGGGACTAGCGCTTATGAGCAGTTCTTC.